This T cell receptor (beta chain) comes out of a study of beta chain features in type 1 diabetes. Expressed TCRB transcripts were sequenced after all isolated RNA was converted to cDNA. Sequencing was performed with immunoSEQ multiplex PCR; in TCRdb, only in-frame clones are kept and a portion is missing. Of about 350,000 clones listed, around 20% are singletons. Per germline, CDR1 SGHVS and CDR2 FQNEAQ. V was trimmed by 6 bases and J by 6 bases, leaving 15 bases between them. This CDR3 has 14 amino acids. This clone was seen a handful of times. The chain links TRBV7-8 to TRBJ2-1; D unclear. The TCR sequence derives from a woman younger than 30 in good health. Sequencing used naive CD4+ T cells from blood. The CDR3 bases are TGTGCCAGCAGTCCTAGTCGAAGCCTCAATGAGCAGTTCTTC. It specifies CASSPSRSLNEQFF.